This is a list of T cell receptor beta chains from one sample in a study of shared clonotypes between healthy human individuals. Libraries were prepared by immunoSEQ multiplex PCR; TCRdb keeps only in-frame clonotypes and omits some of them. The sample has 2 million to 2.5 million clones, about 93% seen once. Sequenced input: naive CD8+ T cells from PBMCs. The source of these receptors is a man younger than 35 in good health. Some clones in this sample may be carry-over from other donors' samples. Both conserved end residues are trimmed from each CDR3.

V gene,J gene,CDR3 protein
TRBV7-6,TRBJ1-3,ASSYLSPGVSSGNTIY
TRBV19,TRBJ2-1,ASIGGLAWDNEQF
TRBV6-5,TRBJ2-1,ASSYSDWTEQF
TRBV7-9,TRBJ2-2,ASSLLAGGTGELF
TRBV9,TRBJ2-7,ASSVSPVASYEQY
TRBV6-5,TRBJ2-7,ASSYEEGAAYEQY
TRBV14,TRBJ2-2,ASSQEITGANTGELF
TRBV27,TRBJ1-2,ASSNRDSRYGYT
TRBV27,TRBJ2-7,ASSLGIFPLYEQY
TRBV10-3,TRBJ2-3,AISDPEGLAGVEVSTDTQY
TRBV28,TRBJ2-1,ASSSQGEYNEQF
TRBV7-9,TRBJ2-5,ASSFYRFSGRALVTQY
TRBV9,TRBJ1-5,ASSVGHSQPQH
TRBV4-3,TRBJ2-2,ASSQVRQGAWNGELF
TRBV9,TRBJ1-2,ASSPRTANYGYT
TRBV11-2,TRBJ2-7,ASSLGGLSEQY
TRBV4-1,TRBJ1-1,ASSQMGLANTEAF
TRBV21-1,TRBJ1-4,ARTGNRDSPSTLF
TRBV7-9,TRBJ2-2,ASSPVVAGPMNTGELF
TRBV9,TRBJ2-3,ASSANSYRTDTQY
TRBV27,TRBJ2-7,ASGSSSYEQY
TRBV18,TRBJ2-5,ASSPGQETQY
TRBV30,TRBJ2-7,AWRTRAGSSYEQY
TRBV6-6,TRBJ1-1,ASMGVGTEAF